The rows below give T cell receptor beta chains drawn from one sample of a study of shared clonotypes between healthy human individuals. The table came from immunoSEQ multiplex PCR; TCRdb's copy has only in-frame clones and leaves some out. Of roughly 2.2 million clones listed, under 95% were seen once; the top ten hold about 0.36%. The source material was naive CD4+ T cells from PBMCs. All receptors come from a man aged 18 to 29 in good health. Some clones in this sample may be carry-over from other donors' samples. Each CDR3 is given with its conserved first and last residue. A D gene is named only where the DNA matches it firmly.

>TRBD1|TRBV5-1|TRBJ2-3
TGCGCCAGCAGCCAAACGACAGGGGCGAACACAGATACGCAGTATTTT
CASSQTTGANTDTQYF
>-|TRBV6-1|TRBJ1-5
TGTGCCAGCAGCTCGGACGTAAGTAGCAATCAGCCCCAGCATTTT
CASSSDVSSNQPQHF
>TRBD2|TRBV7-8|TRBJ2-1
TGTGCCAGCAGCTTAGATCCTAGCGGGAGGAATGAGCAGTTCTTC
CASSLDPSGRNEQFF
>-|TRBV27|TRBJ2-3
TGTGCCAGCACACGGGGTATCACAGATACGCAGTATTTT
CASTRGITDTQYF
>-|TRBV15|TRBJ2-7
TGTGCCACCAGCAGAGGGTGGGACTCTCACGAGCAGTACTTC
CATSRGWDSHEQYF
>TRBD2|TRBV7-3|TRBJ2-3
TGTGCCAGCAGCTTAACGTCTAGCGGGAGCACAGATACGCAGTATTTT
CASSLTSSGSTDTQYF
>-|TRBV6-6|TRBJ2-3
TGTGCCAGCAGTTACATGGGGCAAGATACGCAGTATTTT
CASSYMGQDTQYF
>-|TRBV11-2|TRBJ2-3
TGTGCCAGCAGCTTATGGCGGGGTAGCACAGATACGCAGTATTTT
CASSLWRGSTDTQYF
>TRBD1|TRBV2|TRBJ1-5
TGTGCCAGCATGAGCGACAGGGGAACTCAGCCCCAGCATTTT
CASMSDRGTQPQHF
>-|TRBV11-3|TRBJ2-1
TGTGCCAGCAGGCAAGTGGCGGGGCGGGGTGAGCAGTTCTTC
CASRQVAGRGEQFF
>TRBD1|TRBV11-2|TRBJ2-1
TGTGCCAGCAGCCTAGGGGGACAGGGGGCTAGGAATGAGCAGTTCTTC
CASSLGGQGARNEQFF